This entry lists 16 T cell receptor beta chains sequenced from one sample in a study of shared clonotypes between healthy human individuals. Method: immunoSEQ multiplex PCR; TCRdb's copy keeps in-frame clones and lacks some. The repertoire holds 1,500,000 or so clones, with 98% as singletons. Sequencing was performed on naive CD4+ T cells sorted from blood. Regarding subset: CD45RA+ positively selected. All receptors derive from a man younger than 45 in good health.

The chain carries TRBV10-3 and TRBJ2-7; 9 bases are shared with TRBD2. The CDR3 loop spans 13 amino acids. Germline V CDR1 and CDR2: ENHRY, SYGVKD. V was clipped by 3 bases and J by 10 bases; unmatched bases: 7. The CDR3 nucleotides read TGTGCCATCAGTGATTTGGCTAGCGGGGCACAGTACTTC. Amino acid sequence: CAISDLASGAQYF.

The V gene is TRBV29-1, the J gene TRBJ2-5, with 16 positions matching TRBD2. Germline V gene data show CDR1 as SQVTM and CDR2 as ANQGSEA. V lost 7 bases and J lost 2; bases outside the gene matches: 13. The length of the CDR3 is 18 residues. The CDR3 DNA follows: TGCAGCGGGCGGGGGACGGGACTAGCGGGAGGGGTGCAAGAGACCCAGTACTTC. Amino acid sequence: CSGRGTGLAGGVQETQYF.

Regarding this clone: A junction boundary mismatches the germline segment, possibly from a read error. The V call is TRBV2, the J call TRBJ1-4; 10 bases are a match to TRBD1. Looked up from germline, CDR1 is SNHLY and CDR2 is FYNNEI. The CDR3 length is 14 residues. The CDR3 loop is CASIQTGGAGGSVF. The CDR3 DNA reads as TGTGCCAGCATTCAGACAGGGGGCGCGGGTGGTTCCGTTTTT.

The V gene is TRBV5-1, the J gene TRBJ1-3; tentatively, D is TRBD1 (5 bases). CDR3 size: 16 residues. V was trimmed by 0 bases and J by 0 bases, leaving 10 bases between them. In germline, CDR1 is SGHRS, CDR2 YFSETQ. CDR3 protein: CASSLEPGPSGNTIYF. DNA of the CDR3: TGCGCCAGCAGCTTGGAGCCAGGGCCCTCTGGAAACACCATATATTTT.

V usage is TRBV5-4 and J usage is TRBJ2-7; the match to TRBD2 covers 8 bases. The CDR3 consists of 16 residues. In germline, CDR1 is SGHNT, CDR2 YYREEE (reference sequence). V trimming: 4 bases; J trimming: 2 bases; junction bases outside the gene matches: 11. The CDR3 DNA follows: TGTGCCAGCAGCATAGCCGGGACTAGAGGAACCTACGAGCAGTACTTC. Its protein product is CASSIAGTRGTYEQYF.

The chain employs TRBV7-2 and TRBJ2-2; D is uncertain. The CDR3 covers 17 residues. The germline CDR1 and CDR2 sequences are SGHTA and FQGNSA. The V end lost 0 bases, the J end lost 3 bases, and 14 bases lay between the germline ends. In nucleotides, the CDR3 is TGTGCCAGCAGCTTAGCGCGCGCACAAATCGACACCGGGGAGCTGTTTTTT. Translated, it gives CASSLARAQIDTGELFF. Using reference TRBV7-2 and TRBJ2-2 for the parts outside the CDR3, the full variable domain is GAGVSQSPSNKVTEKGKDVELRCDPISGHTALYWYRQSLGQGLEFLIYFQGNSAPDKSGLPSDRFSAERTGGSVSTLTIQRTQQEDSAVYLCASSLARAQIDTGELFFGEGSRLTVL.

The genes are TRBV7-9 and TRBJ1-3; D perhaps matches TRBD1 (6 bases). The V end was cut by 3 bases, the J end by 3 bases, with 12 bases between. Germline CDR1 and CDR2: SEHNR and FQNEAQ (reference sequence). CDR3 length: 15 amino acids. The CDR3, as DNA: TGTGCCAGCAGCTTCGACAGGATCCGTGGAAACACCATATATTTT. Translated, it gives CASSFDRIRGNTIYF.

The V gene is TRBV27, the J gene TRBJ1-5; 7 bases are shared with TRBD1. The germline V gene has CDR1 MNHEY and CDR2 SMNVEV (reference sequence). This CDR3 has 16 amino acids. V dropped 5 bases and J dropped 0; count of bases not matched to a gene: 7. The CDR3 here is CASSAVTGISNQPQHF. The CDR3 region has the DNA TGTGCCAGCAGTGCCGTGACAGGGATTAGCAATCAGCCCCAGCATTTT.

The chain is built from TRBV5-6 and TRBJ2-5; D may be TRBD1 (6 bases). The CDR3 extends over 15 amino acids. Trimming removed 0 bases at V and 5 bases at J, with 14 bases between. Per germline, CDR1 SGHDT and CDR2 YYEEEE. This CDR3 reads CASSLAAGVGETQYF. CDR3 nucleotides: TGTGCCAGCAGCTTGGCCGCAGGGGTAGGGGAGACCCAGTACTTC.

This sequence joins TRBV12-5 and TRBJ2-1, with TRBD2 matching over 10 bases. Germline V gives CDR1 LGHNT, CDR2 FRNRAP. The CDR3 totals 16 residues. V shed 4 bases, J shed 8 bases, and the junction held 11 bases outside the gene matches. CDR3 protein: CASGSPSLAGADEQFF. The CDR3 DNA sequence: TGTGCTAGTGGTTCCCCCTCCCTAGCGGGAGCTGATGAGCAGTTCTTC.

The V and J genes are TRBV6-1 and TRBJ2-2; TRBD1 aligns across 12 bases. Germline trimming cut 4 bases from V and 4 bases from J; bases unmatched to any gene: 10. Germline CDR1 and CDR2: MNHNS and SASEGT. This CDR3 is built from 18 residues. This CDR3 reads CASSAGTGGFVGTGELFF. The CDR3 DNA follows: TGTGCCAGCAGTGCCGGGACAGGGGGCTTCGTCGGCACCGGGGAGCTGTTTTTT.

The rearrangement uses TRBV23-1 and TRBJ1-5; 7 bases agree with TRBD1. TRBV23-1 is an ORF for which the function is uncertain. The CDR3 sequence is 14 residues long. V gave up 3 bases and J gave up 6 bases; unmatched junction bases: 5. Here the CDR3 reads CASSQGSGGQPQHF. CDR3 DNA: TGCGCCAGCAGTCAGGGCTCAGGGGGTCAGCCCCAGCATTTT.

The rearrangement uses TRBV6-5 and TRBJ2-1; D unresolved. The V end lost 2 bases, the J end lost 7 bases, and 3 bases lay between the germline ends. The CDR3 has 11 residues. Germline CDR1 and CDR2: MNHEY and SVGAGI. For the CDR3, the DNA is TGTGCCAGCAGTTACATTAATGAGCAGTTCTTC. The encoded protein is CASSYINEQFF.

The chain joins TRBV27 to TRBJ2-7; D remains unclear. In germline, CDR1 is MNHEY, CDR2 SMNVEV (reference sequence). The CDR3 has 14 residues. V lost 5 bases and J lost 0, with 11 bases in between. CDR3 sequence reads: CASSPLTPSYEQYF. The CDR3 bases are TGTGCCAGCAGTCCATTAACCCCCTCCTACGAGCAGTACTTC.

The CDR3 coding sequence is TGTGCCTGGAGTGTTAAGAATCAGCCCCAGCATTTT. Translation: CAWSVKNQPQHF. This chain links TRBV30 with TRBJ1-5; D is unresolved. The CDR3 is made up of 12 amino acids. Germline-derived CDR1 and CDR2 are GTSNPN and SVGIG (reference sequence). Deletions cut 0 bases from V and 4 bases from J, with 4 bases between.

This chain uses TRBV18 with TRBJ1-1; D unresolved. The CDR3 has 15 amino acids. Trimming cost V 1 base and J 0 bases, with 9 bases left between them. The V gene's germline CDR1 is KGHSH and CDR2 LQKENI. The DNA of the CDR3 is TGTGCCAGCTCACCACAAACAGTGATGAACACTGAAGCTTTCTTT. Its translation is CASSPQTVMNTEAFF.